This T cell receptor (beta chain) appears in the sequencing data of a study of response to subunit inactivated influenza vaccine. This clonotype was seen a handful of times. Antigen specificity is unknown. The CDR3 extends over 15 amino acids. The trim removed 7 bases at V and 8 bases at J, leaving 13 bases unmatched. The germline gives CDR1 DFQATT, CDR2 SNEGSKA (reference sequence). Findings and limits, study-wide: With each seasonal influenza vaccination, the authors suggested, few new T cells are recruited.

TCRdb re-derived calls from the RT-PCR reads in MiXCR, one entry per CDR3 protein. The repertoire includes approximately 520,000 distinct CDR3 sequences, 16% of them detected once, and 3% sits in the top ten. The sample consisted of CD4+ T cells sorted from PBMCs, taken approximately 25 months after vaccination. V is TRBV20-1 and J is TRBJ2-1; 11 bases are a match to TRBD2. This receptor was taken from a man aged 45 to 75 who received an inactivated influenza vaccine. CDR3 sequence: CSGSLTSGIMDEQFF. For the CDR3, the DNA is TGCAGTGGGTCGTTGACTAGCGGGATTATGGATGAGCAGTTCTTC.